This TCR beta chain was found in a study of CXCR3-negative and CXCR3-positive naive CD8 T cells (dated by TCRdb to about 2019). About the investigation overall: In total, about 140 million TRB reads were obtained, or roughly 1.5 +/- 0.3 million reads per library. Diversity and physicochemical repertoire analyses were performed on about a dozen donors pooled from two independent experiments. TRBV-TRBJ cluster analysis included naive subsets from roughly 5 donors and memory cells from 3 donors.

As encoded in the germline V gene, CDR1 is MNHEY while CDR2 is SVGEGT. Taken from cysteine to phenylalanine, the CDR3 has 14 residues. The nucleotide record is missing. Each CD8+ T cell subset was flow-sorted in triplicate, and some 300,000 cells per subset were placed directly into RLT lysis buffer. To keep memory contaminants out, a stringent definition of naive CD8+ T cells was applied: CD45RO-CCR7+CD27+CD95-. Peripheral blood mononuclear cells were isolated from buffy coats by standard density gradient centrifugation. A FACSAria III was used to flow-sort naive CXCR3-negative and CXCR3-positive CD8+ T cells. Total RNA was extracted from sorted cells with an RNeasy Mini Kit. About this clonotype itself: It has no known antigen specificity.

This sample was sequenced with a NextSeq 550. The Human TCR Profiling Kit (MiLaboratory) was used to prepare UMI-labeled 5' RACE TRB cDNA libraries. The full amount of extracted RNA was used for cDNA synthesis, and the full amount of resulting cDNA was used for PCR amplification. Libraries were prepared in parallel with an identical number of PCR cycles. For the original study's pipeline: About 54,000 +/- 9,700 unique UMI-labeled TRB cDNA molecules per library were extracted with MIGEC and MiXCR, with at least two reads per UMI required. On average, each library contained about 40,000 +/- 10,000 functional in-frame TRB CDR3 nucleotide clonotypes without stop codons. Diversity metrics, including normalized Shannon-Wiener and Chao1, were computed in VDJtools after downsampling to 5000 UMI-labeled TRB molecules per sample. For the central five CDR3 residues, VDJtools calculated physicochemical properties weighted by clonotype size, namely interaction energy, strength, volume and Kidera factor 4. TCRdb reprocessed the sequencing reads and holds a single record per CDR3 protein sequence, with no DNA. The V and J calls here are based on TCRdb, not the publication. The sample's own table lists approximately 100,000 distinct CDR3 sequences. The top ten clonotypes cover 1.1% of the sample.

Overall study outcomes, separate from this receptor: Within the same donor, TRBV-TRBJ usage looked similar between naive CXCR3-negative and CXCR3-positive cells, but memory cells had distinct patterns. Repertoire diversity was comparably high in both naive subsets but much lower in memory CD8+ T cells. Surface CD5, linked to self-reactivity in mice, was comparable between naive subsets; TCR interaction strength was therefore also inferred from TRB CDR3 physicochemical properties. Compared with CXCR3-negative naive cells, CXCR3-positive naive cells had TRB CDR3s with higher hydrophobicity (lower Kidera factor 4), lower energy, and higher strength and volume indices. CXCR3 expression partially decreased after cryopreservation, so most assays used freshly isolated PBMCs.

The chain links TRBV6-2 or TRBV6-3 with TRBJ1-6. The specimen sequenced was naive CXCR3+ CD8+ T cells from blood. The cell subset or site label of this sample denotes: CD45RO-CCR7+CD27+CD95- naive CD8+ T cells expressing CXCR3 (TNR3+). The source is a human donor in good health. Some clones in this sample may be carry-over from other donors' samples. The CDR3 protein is CASSYSAANSPLHF.